The 10 T cell receptor beta chains given below trace back to one sample, sequenced in a study of blood T cell repertoires in COVID-19. Sequencing used immunoSEQ multiplex PCR; TCRdb keeps in-frame clones, though not all of them. The repertoire includes hundreds of thousands of clones, 90% of them detected once, and around 2.7% sits in the top ten. The material sequenced was PBMCs or T cells enriched from blood (not recorded which). These receptors were collected from a man in his sixties who had recovered from COVID-19.

The chain recombines TRBV7-2 with TRBJ1-2; D gene uncertain. CDR1 is SGHTA and CDR2 is FQGNSA in the germline V gene. The CDR3 has 17 residues. V was trimmed by 0 bases and J by 7 bases, leaving 21 bases between them. The DNA for the CDR3 is TGTGCCAGCAGCTTAGCCTTGACTAGCGAGTTTGGAGGTGGCTACACCTTC. This translates into CASSLALTSEFGGGYTF.

This chain joins TRBV28 and TRBJ2-7; TRBD1 might be the D (6 bases). CDR3 length: 13 amino acids. Trimming cost V 3 bases and J 4 bases, with 10 bases left between them. CDR1 and CDR2 from the germline V gene are MDHEN and SYDVKM. The CDR3 coding sequence is TGTGCCAGCAGTTTGGGCCAGGGGTACGAGCAGTACTTC. This encodes CASSLGQGYEQYF.

J is TRBJ2-5 and V is TRBV7-3; no clear D. The CDR3 consists of 13 residues. Trimming removed 4 bases from V and 5 bases from J, with 11 bases in between. CDR1 and CDR2 (germline): SGHTA, FQGTGA. CDR3 nucleotides: TGTGCCAGCAGCTATCAAGTTGCGGAGACCCAGTACTTC. It is translated as CASSYQVAETQYF. Together with reference TRBV7-3 and TRBJ2-5, the CDR3 gives the full variable domain: GAGVSQTPSNKVTEKGKYVELRCDPISGHTALYWYRQSLGQGPEFLIYFQGTGAADDSGLPNDRFFAVRPEGSVSTLKIQRTERGDSAVYLCASSYQVAETQYFGPGTRLLVL.

V gene TRBV20-1 combines with J gene TRBJ1-3; D gene unclear. Per germline, CDR1 DFQATT and CDR2 SNEGSKA (reference sequence). V was cut by 3 bases and J by 4 bases, with 10 bases left in between. This CDR3 region has 13 residues. In DNA, the CDR3 is TGCAGTGCTAGTGCTCCGGGAGGAAACACCATATATTTT. Translated, it gives CSASAPGGNTIYF.

The chain has TRBV5-4 and TRBJ2-5; 8 bases match TRBD2. The CDR3 length is 14 residues. Trimming removed 3 bases from V and 7 bases from J; junction bases left unmatched: 8. In germline, CDR1 is SGHNT, CDR2 YYREEE (reference sequence). The CDR3 DNA follows: TGTGCCAGCAGCTCCAGCGGGAGCGGCGGGACCCAGTACTTC. Its protein product is CASSSSGSGGTQYF.

The chain links TRBV2 to TRBJ2-1, with TRBD2 matching over 14 bases. CDR3 length equals 16 residues. The trim removed 3 bases at V and 6 bases at J, leaving 4 bases unmatched. The germline V gene encodes CDR1 SNHLY and CDR2 FYNNEI. The CDR3 is CASSDRTSGGINEQFF. DNA for the CDR3: TGTGCCAGCAGTGACCGGACTAGCGGGGGGATCAATGAGCAGTTCTTC.

Turning to this clone: The junction shows a germline mismatch at one end, possibly a read error. V is TRBV3-1 (or the pseudogene TRBV3-2) and J is TRBJ2-3; the D gene is possibly TRBD1 (6 bases). Germline CDR1 is LGHDT and CDR2 is YNNKEL (reference sequence). This CDR3 comprises 13 residues. The CDR3 here is CASSHTREGGGNF. The CDR3, as DNA: TGTGCCAGCAGCCACACAAGGGAAGGGGGTGGGAATTTT.

The genes are TRBV3-1 (or the pseudogene TRBV3-2) and TRBJ2-1; D may be TRBD2 (6 bases). CDR1 and CDR2 from the germline V gene are LGHDT and YNNKEL (reference sequence). The CDR3 has 14 residues. V lost 4 bases and J lost 4, with 11 bases in between. The CDR3 loop is CASSLGGVYNEQFF. CDR3 nucleotide sequence: TGTGCCAGCAGCCTAGGCGGGGTGTACAATGAGCAGTTCTTC.

This chain uses TRBV9 with TRBJ2-5, with 10 bases fitting TRBD2. CDR1 is SGDLS and CDR2 is YYNGEE in the germline V gene. After removal of 0 bases from V and 5 bases from J, the junction contained 7 bases not matched to a gene. The CDR3 is made up of 16 amino acids. CDR3 sequence: CASSVAASGSRETQYF. CDR3 nucleotide sequence: TGTGCCAGCAGCGTAGCGGCTAGCGGGAGTAGGGAGACCCAGTACTTC.

The V and J genes are TRBV19 and TRBJ2-1, with 8 bases aligning to TRBD1. The length of the CDR3 is 17 residues. CDR1 and CDR2 from the germline V gene are LNHDA and SQIVND (reference sequence). With 5 bases clipped from V and 5 bases from J, the junction kept 14 bases outside the gene matches. The CDR3 loop reads CASSSGQGRWSDNEQFF. CDR3 bases: TGTGCCAGTAGTTCAGGACAGGGAAGATGGTCTGACAATGAGCAGTTCTTC.